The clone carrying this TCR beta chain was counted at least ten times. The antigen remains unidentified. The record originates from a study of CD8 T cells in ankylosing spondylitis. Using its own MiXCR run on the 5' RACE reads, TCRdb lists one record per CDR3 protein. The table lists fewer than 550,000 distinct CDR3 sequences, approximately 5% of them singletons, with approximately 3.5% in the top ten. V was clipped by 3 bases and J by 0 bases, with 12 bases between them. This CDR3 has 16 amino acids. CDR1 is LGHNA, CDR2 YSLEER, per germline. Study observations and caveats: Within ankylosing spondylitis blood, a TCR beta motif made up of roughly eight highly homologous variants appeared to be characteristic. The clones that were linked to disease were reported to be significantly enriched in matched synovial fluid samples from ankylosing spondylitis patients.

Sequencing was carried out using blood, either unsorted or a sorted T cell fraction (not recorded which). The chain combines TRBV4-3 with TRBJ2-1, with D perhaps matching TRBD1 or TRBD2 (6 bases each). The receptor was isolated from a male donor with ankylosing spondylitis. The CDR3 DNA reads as TGCGCCAGCAGCCAGGGCTGGGGGGCCTCCTACAATGAGCAGTTCTTC. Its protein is CASSQGWGASYNEQFF.